This T cell receptor (beta chain) is drawn from a study of patients and donors after allogeneic stem cell transplantation. TCRdb re-called the RT-PCR reads through MiXCR, storing one row per CDR3 protein. This sample has tens of thousands of distinct CDR3 sequences, with 40% to 60% found just once. The sequencing input was blood, either unsorted or a sorted T cell fraction (not recorded which). This TCR derives from a human donor who was either an allogeneic HSCT recipient or a stem cell or donor lymphocyte infusion donor (not recorded which). It is not recorded whose cells these are; they may come from a transplant donor.

The CDR3 loop is CASSLGQGSNYGYTF. The CDR3, as DNA: TGCGCCAGCAGCTTGGGACAGGGTTCCAACTATGGCTACACCTTC. The chain has TRBV5-1 and TRBJ1-2; TRBD1 aligns across 7 bases. Germline V gives CDR1 SGHRS, CDR2 YFSETQ. V was pared by 0 bases and J by 2 bases, with 4 bases of the junction left unmatched. This CDR3 spans 15 amino acids.